The source of this TCR beta chain is a study of regulatory T cells in long-lasting Graves disease. The time point was: newly diagnosed GD, antithyroid drugs for less than 3 months. Researchers made the TCR library from RNA that was extracted from PBMCs. The study's findings and limits: When disease was persistent, TRBV28, TRBJ1-2 and TRBJ2-5 were the favored segments.

The table lists this clonotype with a few counts. The antigen is not known. The CDR3 is 13 residues long. The germline CDR1 and CDR2 sequences are SEHNR and FQNEAQ (reference sequence). The germline V and J ends were trimmed by 3 bases and 6 bases, with 11 bases remaining between them. The TCR beta library used iRepertoire HTBI primers with Arm-PCR amplification of CDR3. TCRdb re-analysed the multiplex PCR reads in MiXCR, keeping a single row per CDR3 protein. This table holds fewer than 450,000 distinct CDR3 sequences, roughly 15% found once. The same data also contributed to another study, on T cells in Graves' hyperthyroidism and ophthalmopathy. That publication notes: First-round RT-PCR of the TCR CDR3 relied on the HTBI primer set.

This clonotype originated in a woman in her thirties or forties with Graves disease. The genes are TRBV7-9 and TRBJ1-2; a possible D gene is TRBD1 (5 bases). The specimen was peripheral blood mononuclear cells (PBMCs), collected at new diagnosis, from a patient treated with antithyroid drugs. Here the CDR3 DNA reads TGTGCCAGCAGCTTCCAGGGTGGGGATGGCTACACCTTC. Translation: CASSFQGGDGYTF. Together with reference TRBV7-9 and TRBJ1-2, the CDR3 gives the full variable domain: DTGVSQNPRHKITKRGQNVTFRCDPISEHNRLYWYRQTLGQGPEFLTYFQNEAQLEKSRLLSDRFSAERPKGSFSTLEIQRTEQGDSAMYLCASSFQGGDGYTFGSGTRLTVV.